This entry lists 14 T cell receptor beta chains sequenced from one sample in a study of cytomegalovirus exposure and HLA in healthy donors. Sequenced by immunoSEQ multiplex PCR; TCRdb stores in-frame clones only, minus some. The data contain 90,000 to 110,000 clones, roughly 90% of them seen just once; the ten biggest clones take up more than 2%. Input material: PBMCs. The receptors were sampled from a woman in her late teens or twenties in good health and CMV-seronegative.

This chain joins TRBV18 and TRBJ1-2, with 11 bases matching TRBD1. The CDR3 contains 16 residues. The germline CDR1 and CDR2 sequences are KGHSH and LQKENI. The V and J ends lost 4 bases and 8 bases, in that order; junction bases with no gene match: 12. The CDR3 DNA follows: TGTGCCAGCTCACAAAGGACAGGGGGCGTGAATTCCGGCTACACCTTC. This translates into CASSQRTGGVNSGYTF.

The V call is TRBV29-1, the J call TRBJ2-1; 8 nucleotides line up with TRBD2. Germline CDR1 and CDR2: SQVTM and ANQGSEA. Trimming took 6 bases from V and 3 from J; bases not matched to a gene: 4. The length of the CDR3 is 13 residues. Here the CDR3 DNA reads TGCAGCGTGGCAGCGGGGGACTACAATGAGCAGTTCTTC. Protein product: CSVAAGDYNEQFF.

The V and J genes are TRBV4-3 and TRBJ1-2; 10 bases are shared with TRBD1. V lost 3 bases and J lost 4; bases outside the gene matches: 8. Germline lookup yields CDR1 LGHNA and CDR2 YSLEER. This CDR3 contains 16 residues. DNA for the CDR3: TGCGCCAGCAGCCACCCCCGGACAGGGGGAATCTATGGCTACACCTTC. Translation: CASSHPRTGGIYGYTF.

The chain employs TRBV2 and TRBJ2-7; 7 nucleotides agree with TRBD2. V shed 6 bases and J 3 bases; nucleotides not matched to a gene: 5. The germline gives CDR1 SNHLY, CDR2 FYNNEI. The CDR3 covers 13 residues. The chain's CDR3 is CASRWEGLYEQYF. The DNA of the CDR3 is TGTGCCAGCAGGTGGGAGGGACTCTACGAGCAGTACTTC.

The V and J genes are TRBV9 and TRBJ2-1, with 9 bases lining up with TRBD2. V dropped 6 bases and J dropped 9; count of bases not matched to a gene: 7. The CDR3 loop spans 13 amino acids. Germline V gene sequence: CDR1 SGDLS, CDR2 YYNGEE. CDR3: CASNLAGGGEQFF. CDR3 sequence (DNA): TGTGCCAGCAACTTGGCGGGAGGGGGTGAGCAGTTCTTC.

This chain joins TRBV28 and TRBJ2-5, with D possibly TRBD1 on 6 matching bases. The CDR3 is made up of 14 amino acids. Germline V gene lookup returns CDR1 MDHEN and CDR2 SYDVKM. Deletions cut 0 bases from V and 1 base from J, with 6 bases between. Written as DNA, the CDR3 is TGTGCCAGCAGTTTATGGGACAGCCAAGAGACCCAGTACTTC. Its protein is CASSLWDSQETQYF.

The gene calls are TRBV6-5 and TRBJ1-6; D remains unclear. Germline V CDR1 and CDR2: MNHEY, SVGAGI. V lost 0 bases and J 9 bases, leaving 12 bases between the germline ends. There are 15 residues in the CDR3. The CDR3 sequence: CASSYSTGGSSPLHF. Written as DNA, the CDR3 is TGTGCCAGCAGTTACTCGACGGGAGGGTCTTCACCCCTCCACTTT.

The chain is built from TRBV7-2 and TRBJ2-2; TRBD2 might be the D (5 bases). Germline V lookup: CDR1 SGHTA, CDR2 FQGNSA. CDR3 length: 18 residues. V was shortened by 4 bases and J by 4 bases, with 22 bases between the two germline ends. CDR3 DNA sequence: TGTGCCAGCAGCTCCGAACTAGGAGTTATTCGGGGCACCGGGGAGCTGTTTTTT. This encodes CASSSELGVIRGTGELFF.

The V and J genes are TRBV30 and TRBJ2-5; 8 nucleotides align to TRBD2. This CDR3 is 14 amino acids long. V was clipped by 5 bases and J by 4 bases; unmatched bases: 9. Germline CDR1 reads GTSNPN; CDR2 reads SVGIG (reference sequence). The CDR3: CAWSAGGVGETQYF. CDR3 coding DNA: TGTGCCTGGTCGGCGGGGGGCGTAGGAGAGACCCAGTACTTC.

V gene TRBV28 combines with J gene TRBJ1-2, with 7 positions matching TRBD1. The CDR3 has 14 amino acids. The V gene's germline CDR1 is MDHEN and CDR2 SYDVKM. V lost 4 bases to trimming and J lost 4 bases; unmatched junction nucleotides: 6. The CDR3 sequence: CASSYPRTGYGYTF. The CDR3 nucleotides read TGTGCCAGCAGTTACCCCAGGACAGGCTATGGCTACACCTTC.

This chain connects TRBV6-4 to TRBJ2-1, with 9 bases that match TRBD2. Germline lookup yields CDR1 MRHNA and CDR2 SNTAGT. V was pared by 2 bases and J by 7 bases, with 9 bases of the junction left unmatched. CDR3 length equals 16 residues. CDR3 protein: CASSDVGGRAENEQFF. DNA of the CDR3: TGTGCCAGCAGTGACGTCGGCGGGAGGGCCGAAAATGAGCAGTTCTTC.

This clone was found a few times. V gene TRBV5-1 combines with J gene TRBJ2-7, with unresolved D. Germline lookup yields CDR1 SGHRS and CDR2 YFSETQ. The CDR3 spans 13 residues. V lost 2 bases and J 4 bases, leaving 10 bases between the germline ends. The CDR3 DNA is TGCGCCAGCAGCTTATTTTCCCCTTACGAGCAGTACTTC. This codes for CASSLFSPYEQYF.

This rearrangement joins TRBV27 to TRBJ1-1; D possibly corresponds to TRBD1 (5 bases). Germline V gene lookup returns CDR1 MNHEY and CDR2 SMNVEV (reference sequence). V was cut by 5 bases and J by 1 base, with 23 bases left in between. The CDR3 length is 18 residues. The CDR3 region is CASSPQSRPRGQNTEAFF. The CDR3 coding sequence is TGTGCCAGCAGTCCCCAATCCCGGCCTAGAGGACAGAACACTGAAGCTTTCTTT.

The chain links TRBV7-6 to TRBJ2-1, with 9 nucleotides matching TRBD1. Losses at the gene ends were 5 bases for V and 3 bases for J; bases not matched to a gene: 17. This CDR3 is 19 amino acids long. Germline lookup yields CDR1 SGHVS and CDR2 FNYEAQ. The CDR3 DNA reads TGTGCCAGCAGCCCTCGGGACAGGGCCTCTGGGAATGGCTACAATGAGCAGTTCTTC. Translated, it gives CASSPRDRASGNGYNEQFF.